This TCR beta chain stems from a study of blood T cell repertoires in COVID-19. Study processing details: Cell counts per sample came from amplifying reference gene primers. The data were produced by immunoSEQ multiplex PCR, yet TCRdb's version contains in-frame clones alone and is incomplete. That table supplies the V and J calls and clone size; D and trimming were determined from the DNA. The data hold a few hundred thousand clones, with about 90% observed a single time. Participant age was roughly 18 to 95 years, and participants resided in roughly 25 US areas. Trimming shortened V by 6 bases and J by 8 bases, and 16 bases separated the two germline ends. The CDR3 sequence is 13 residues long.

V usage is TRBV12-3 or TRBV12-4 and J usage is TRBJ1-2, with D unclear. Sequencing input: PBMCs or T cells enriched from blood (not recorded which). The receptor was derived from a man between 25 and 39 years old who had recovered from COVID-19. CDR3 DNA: TGTGCCAGCAGCACCCGGGATCATGGGGGCTACACCTTC. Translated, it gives CASSTRDHGGYTF.